The subject of this entry is one T cell receptor beta chain. Its antigen is still unknown. No clone much larger than this one lies a single base away; base qualities are absent. Inclusive of the bounding cysteine and phenylalanine, the CDR3 is 13 residues long. The retained sequence is limited to the CDR3, 39 bases, with the frame set at the first base. In total, fewer than 750 healthy bone marrow donors made up the cohort. All cohort members were sampled while nominally healthy, although unrecorded immune exposures were likely present. The donor was CMV seronegative and was included in the group of a few hundred seronegative cohort members. Each donor provided a peripheral blood sample, and peripheral blood mononuclear cells were used for TCR beta sequencing. Genomic DNA was extracted from the blood cell samples with the Qiagen DNeasy Blood Extraction Kit. Libraries were prepared through the immunoSEQ multiplex PCR assay. The multiplex PCR relied on a mix of 60 forward primers for TCR Vbeta segments and 13 reverse primers for TCR Jbeta segments. Amplification of the CDR3 region of rearranged TCR beta genes was performed with a multiplex PCR assay on genomic DNA. On the Illumina HiSeq System, the amplified TCR beta libraries were sequenced as 87-base-pair reads. The original methods were these. In a later analysis, tens of millions of unique TCR beta chains were counted across the 650 to 700 repertoires, and roughly 10 million of these chains were shared by at least two donors. To remove PCR and sequencing errors, raw reads were error-corrected and collapsed into unique sequences using a nearest-neighbor algorithm that merged closely related sequences. V, D and J gene segments were assigned by aligning CDR3 sequences to IMGT reference sequences. For a sequence to be retained, at least a six-nucleotide match to both a V gene segment and a J gene segment was required. Rearrangements were called productive when the CDR3 lacked stop codons and stayed in frame with V and J; all others were non-productive. CDR3 was defined according to IMGT convention as the region running from the second conserved V-encoded cysteine to the conserved J-encoded phenylalanine. In an earlier analysis of just under 600 of the donors, sequences lacking an unambiguous match to a single V gene segment were excluded. In an earlier analysis of roughly 500 of the donors, V segments were called functional above 56.7% productive rearrangements and were called segregating when the between-donor standard deviation exceeded 5%. To diagnose cytomegalovirus status from the catalog of TCR beta chain sequences, a statistical classification framework was built. In a later analysis, TCR nucleotide sequences were compared against IMGT/GENE-DB human TR gene sequences so that V and J genes could be assigned. A later analysis assigned CDR3 sequences and most-parsimonious VDJ recombination scenarios with the TCRdist pipeline. In a later analysis, every TCR beta chain was defined by the combination of its CDR3 amino acid sequence and its V-gene family, and reads without a unique V-gene family were dropped. As a way to deal with suspected cross-contamination and a sequencing artifact, a later analysis dropped approximately 590 nucleotide sequences that were highly shared and had low generation probability. For each public chain, a later analysis derived a clonal expansion index from normalized ranks of inferred template counts within each repertoire. A later analysis computed generation probabilities with a VDJ recombination model fitted to out-of-frame rearrangements, and checked the results against IGoR. In a later analysis, hypergeometric tests were used to score TCR-TCR, TCR-HLA and TCR-CMV co-occurrence, with a repertoire-size bias correction applied to TCR pairs. In a later analysis, false discovery rates were estimated by permuting HLA or CMV assignments 20 times. A later analysis grouped co-occurring TCRs with DBSCAN, adding TCRdist sequence similarity when clustering within HLA-allele-positive subsets. For co-occurrence clustering, repertoires with fewer than 30,000 or more than 120,000 public chains were excluded, along with roughly 5 repertoires with anomalous nucleotide sharing. TCRdb re-hosts the immuneACCESS table, in-frame sequences only. Its copies lack some clones; in the studies checked, an unresolved V gene accounts for under half of them, and the cause for the rest is not known. The V and J calls and clone size come from that table; D and trimming were worked out from the DNA. The sample has around 170,000 clones on record, roughly 82% of them singletons. The ten top clones hold 1.5% of the sample.

The sample comes from a study of cytomegalovirus exposure and HLA in healthy donors (dated by TCRdb to about 2017). Concerning the study at large: According to an earlier analysis of 587 of the donors, some 170 million T cells yielded approximately 120 million unique TCR beta sequences and about 280 Gb of sequence data. The T cell repertoires of around 730 subjects were profiled by immunosequencing and related to cytomegalovirus serostatus. In addition to the first cohort of approximately 670 subjects, a separate validation cohort of approximately 120 different subjects was used. Alongside the repertoire data, information on donor age, sex, ethnicity and CMV serostatus was compiled. The genetic ancestry cluster associated with self-reported Caucasian donors included 80% to 90% of the roughly 400 genotyped donors. High-throughput TCR immunosequencing, statistical association of individual TCRs with disease status, and machine learning were combined to predict cytomegalovirus infection status. Roughly 300 gigabases of sequencing data and approximately 91 million unique TCR sequences made up an early release that covered several hundred HLA-typed donors. Both class I and class II loci were covered by HLA typing, at four-digit resolution. Rather than using new phenotypic data, the later analysis identified candidate immune exposures from TCR beta sequences and from how often those sequences occurred across donors. In an earlier analysis of 587 of the donors, high-throughput TCR beta sequencing was used to judge whether each TCR beta V gene segment behaved as functional or pseudogenic. Among 300 to 500 genotyped donors of the cohort, an average of around 250,000 unique TCR beta nucleotide sequences was sequenced per donor, of which about 18% were non-productive. The aim of the study was to test whether cataloging public T cell receptors could identify signatures of past pathogen exposure. Genome-wide SNP genotypes for about 60% of the 666 donors were used in a later genetic analysis, which treated that subset as a discovery cohort. Typing coverage differed by locus: A, B, C, DRB1 and DQB1 were typed in about 629-630 donors, DQA1 in about 550, DPA1 in 606, and DPB1 in 472. A later analysis re-examined previously published TCR beta repertoires from more than 650 donors and added high-resolution HLA genotyping to investigate patterns of TCR occurrence. All discovery cohort repertoires had been generated using a single sequencing platform. Because of strong linkage in the cohort, roughly five DR-DQ haplotypes were treated as single units for association and clustering. What the research found in general, with its limitations: Some IMGT-functional V segments, including TRBV6-2 and TRBV6-3, could not be told apart with the 87-base-pair reads, so those segments were excluded. This cohort had only TCR beta chains sequenced, and the lack of alpha or paired-chain data limited which features could be detected. A later analysis reported that several top co-occurrence clusters appeared linked to parvovirus B19, influenza, CMV and Epstein-Barr virus. Because counts were too low, more than 15 rarely observed V segments, including chromosome 9 orphons, were left out of the earlier analysis of 587 of the donors. Strong co-occurrence of HLA alleles, especially DR and DQ, made assigning TCR associations to individual alleles difficult. In vitro tests confirmed that a few of the cytomegalovirus-associated TCR beta chains recognize cytomegalovirus antigens. A later genetic analysis associated a missense DCLRE1C variant with V-gene and J-gene trimming of TCR beta chains, and an independent cohort replicated the association. Specific HLA alleles were associated with 15,000 to 20,000 TCR beta sequences at a false discovery rate of 0.05 in a later analysis. In both the original and validation cohorts, the classifier was reported to diagnose cytomegalovirus status with high specificity and sensitivity. A cluster of highly shared sequence variants was judged likely to represent a technical artifact of the sequencing pipeline. Compared with equally common non-associated chains, HLA-associated TCR beta chains in a later analysis were more clonally expanded and had lower generation probabilities. For the cohort, immune exposure information was limited to CMV serostatus. In a later analysis, TCR association rates were found to vary across HLA loci, with the most associated TCRs seen for DRB1 alleles and the fewest for HLA-C alleles. According to a later genetic analysis, donors in an Asian-associated ancestry cluster had fewer N-insertions in productive TCRs than the approximately 630-donor mean. Correlated functional status among segregating V segments might be attributable to linkage disequilibrium, but an unknown experimental factor could not be ruled out. In an earlier analysis of some 500 of the donors, most TCR beta V segments appeared in productive rearrangements about 87% or about 30% of the time, broadly matching IMGT annotations. According to a later analysis, most CMV-associated TCR beta chains appeared to be HLA-restricted, and the HLA associations seemed to be driven largely by CMV exposure. HLA typing was unavailable for some donors at each locus, so association tests used only the typed subset. Presence/absence analyses assumed roughly uniform sequencing depth across donors, an assumption that may not hold. Most TCR sequences were seen in very few donors, while some public TCRs were found in many individuals. The study listed approximately 160 TCR beta chains as associated with cytomegalovirus. A further reported finding was that TCR beta sequences accurately predicted the HLA-A and HLA-B alleles for most subjects in the first cohort. The authors suggested that the approach could potentially be generalized to other disease states and immunological phenotypes.

The chain uses TRBV21-1 and TRBJ2-5; the table's D gene call, TRBD1, was not cross checked with the DNA. TRBV21-1 is a listed pseudogene. The TCR comes from a man aged 35 to 55 in good health and CMV-seronegative. The sample comprised PBMCs. The CDR3 sequence is CASTSSARETQYF. The DNA sequence is as follows: TGTGCCAGCACCTCCTCGGCCAGGGAGACCCAGTACTTC.